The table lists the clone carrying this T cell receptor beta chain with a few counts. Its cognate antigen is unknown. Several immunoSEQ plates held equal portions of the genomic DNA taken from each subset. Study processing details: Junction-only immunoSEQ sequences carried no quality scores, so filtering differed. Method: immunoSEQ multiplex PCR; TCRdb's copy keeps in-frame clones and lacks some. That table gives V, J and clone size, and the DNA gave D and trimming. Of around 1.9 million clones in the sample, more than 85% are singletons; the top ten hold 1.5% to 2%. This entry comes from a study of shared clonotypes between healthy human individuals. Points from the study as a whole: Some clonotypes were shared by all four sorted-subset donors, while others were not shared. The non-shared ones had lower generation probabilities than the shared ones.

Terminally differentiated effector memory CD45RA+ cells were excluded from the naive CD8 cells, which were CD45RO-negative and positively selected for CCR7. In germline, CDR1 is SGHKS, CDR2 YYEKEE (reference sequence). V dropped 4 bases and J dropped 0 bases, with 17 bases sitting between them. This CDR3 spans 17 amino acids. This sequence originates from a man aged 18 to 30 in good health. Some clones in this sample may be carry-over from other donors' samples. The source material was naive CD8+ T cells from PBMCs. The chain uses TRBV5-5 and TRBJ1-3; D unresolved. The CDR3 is CASSPHLLVPSGNTIYF. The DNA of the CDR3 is TGTGCCAGCAGCCCTCACTTACTCGTCCCCTCTGGAAACACCATATATTTT.